The next 31 T cell receptor beta chains were all read from a single sample in a study of shared clonotypes between healthy human individuals. Assay: immunoSEQ multiplex PCR; the TCRdb copy retains only in-frame clones and omits some. In the table there are about 980,000 clones, more than 75% of which are singletons. Input material: memory CD4+ T cells sorted from blood. Subset indicated: CD45RA-negative fraction. The receptors were gathered from a man between 18 and 35 years old in good health.

This chain connects TRBV7-2 to TRBJ2-7; possible D gene TRBD2, 6 bases. Trimming removed 5 bases from V and 4 bases from J, with 15 bases in between. The CDR3 spans 14 residues. The germline V gene has CDR1 SGHTA and CDR2 FQGNSA. The CDR3 loop reads CASSRGLSMYEQYF. DNA for the CDR3: TGTGCCAGCAGCCGTGGACTAAGTATGTACGAGCAGTACTTC.

This clone is a singleton in its sample. The chain combines TRBV6-6 with TRBJ1-4, with TRBD1 as a possible D gene (5 bases). CDR3 length: 13 residues. Germline CDR1 and CDR2: MNHNY and SVGAGI (reference sequence). Trimming removed 2 bases at V and 8 bases at J, with 9 bases between. In nucleotides, the CDR3 is TGTGCCAGCAGTTACCGGGGGAGCGAAAAACTGTTTTTT. It specifies CASSYRGSEKLFF.

The V and J genes are TRBV9 and TRBJ1-1; no definite D call. The CDR3 contains 12 residues. CDR1 is SGDLS, CDR2 YYNGEE, per germline. V was shortened by 3 bases and J by 2 bases, with 5 bases between the two germline ends. The CDR3 loop reads CASSGGNTEAFF. The CDR3 nucleotides are TGTGCCAGCAGCGGCGGCAACACTGAAGCTTTCTTT.

The chain has TRBV10-3 and TRBJ2-7, with D possibly being TRBD1 or TRBD2 (5 bases each). The CDR3 covers 13 residues. Trimming stripped 6 bases from V and 6 bases from J, with 15 bases between. Germline assignment: CDR1 ENHRY and CDR2 SYGVKD. Here the CDR3 reads CAISRDPTSEQYF. DNA of the CDR3: TGTGCCATCAGCCGGGACCCCACCTCCGAGCAGTACTTC.

This chain uses TRBV5-4 with TRBJ1-4; TRBD1 matches at 7 bases. The V and J ends lost 1 base and 1 base, in that order; junction bases with no gene match: 1. Germline loops: CDR1 SGHNT, CDR2 YYREEE (reference sequence). This CDR3 contains 15 residues. CDR3 sequence reads: CASSLTGETNEKLFF. The DNA of the CDR3 is TGTGCCAGCAGCTTGACAGGGGAAACTAATGAAAAACTGTTTTTT.

The chain is built from TRBV7-6 and TRBJ2-5; D may be TRBD1 (6 bases). The CDR3 loop spans 15 amino acids. V lost 5 bases, J lost 2 bases, and 15 bases lay in between. Germline CDR1 reads SGHVS; CDR2 reads FNYEAQ. The CDR3 DNA is TGTGCCAGCAGCCAACTCCAACAGGGTCAAGAGACCCAGTACTTC. Translated, it gives CASSQLQQGQETQYF.

The chain carries TRBV19 and TRBJ2-7; the D is unclear. CDR3 length: 14 amino acids. V lost 5 bases and J lost 2, with 13 bases in between. CDR1 and CDR2 from the germline V gene are LNHDA and SQIVND (reference sequence). The CDR3 nucleotides are TGTGCCAGTAGTGCCGCCCGGAATACCTACGAGCAGTACTTC. Protein sequence: CASSAARNTYEQYF.

The chain uses TRBV10-3 and TRBJ2-7; D remains unclear. Germline values: CDR1 ENHRY, CDR2 SYGVKD. The CDR3 has 13 amino acids. V shed 1 base and J shed 3 bases, with 7 bases lying between them. CDR3 loop: CAISEYQFYEQYF. CDR3 coding DNA: TGTGCCATCAGTGAGTACCAGTTCTACGAGCAGTACTTC.

The chain carries TRBV9 and TRBJ1-2; D not resolved. The CDR3 covers 15 residues. Trimming pared 0 bases from V and 2 bases from J, leaving 11 bases between. From germline, CDR1 is SGDLS and CDR2 YYNGEE. CDR3 loop: CASSVGPDPNYGYTF. CDR3 sequence (DNA): TGTGCCAGCAGCGTAGGACCGGACCCGAACTATGGCTACACCTTC.

The genes are TRBV29-1 and TRBJ2-7; D possibly corresponds to TRBD1 (5 bases). Germline-derived CDR1 and CDR2 are SQVTM and ANQGSEA. Trimming left V 1 base short and J 9 bases short, with 16 bases between. CDR3 size: 13 residues. CDR3: CSVEGDRREVQYF. The CDR3 nucleotides are TGCAGCGTTGAAGGAGACAGACGAGAGGTGCAGTACTTC.

This chain connects TRBV7-8 to TRBJ2-1; 8 bases align to TRBD2. V was clipped by 5 bases and J by 2 bases; unmatched bases: 5. This CDR3 spans 15 amino acids. Per germline, CDR1 SGHVS and CDR2 FQNEAQ. The CDR3 bases are TGTGCCAGCAGCATCACTAGCGGAACCTACAATGAGCAGTTCTTC. Protein product: CASSITSGTYNEQFF. Combining the CDR3 with reference TRBV7-8 and TRBJ2-1 gives the whole variable domain GAGVSQSPRYKVAKRGQDVALRCDPISGHVSLFWYQQALGQGPEFLTYFQNEAQLDKSGLPSDRFFAERPEGSVSTLKIQRTQQEDSAVYLCASSITSGTYNEQFFGPGTRLTVL.

This clone was observed a few times. The chain carries TRBV25-1 and TRBJ2-7; TRBD1 matches at 9 bases. The CDR3 runs 15 residues. V was pared by 1 base and J by 2 bases, with 3 bases of the junction left unmatched. Per the germline V gene, CDR1 is MGHDK and CDR2 is SYGVNS. The CDR3 nucleotides read TGTGCCAGCAGTGAATGGGGGACAGGGACCTACGAGCAGTACTTC. Encoded protein: CASSEWGTGTYEQYF.

Of note for this clone: Other DNA variants within this sample encode the same CDR3. The chain recombines TRBV28 with TRBJ1-2, with D perhaps matching TRBD1 (6 bases). Looked up from germline, CDR1 is MDHEN and CDR2 is SYDVKM. The CDR3 consists of 13 residues. V dropped 2 bases and J dropped 5 bases, with 9 bases sitting between them. The CDR3 loop is CASSLRGGYGYTF. DNA of the CDR3: TGTGCCAGCAGTTTAAGGGGGGGATATGGCTACACCTTC.

CDR3 region: CASSGGTGFTDTQYF. The DNA of the CDR3 is TGTGCCAGCAGCGGAGGGACAGGATTCACAGATACGCAGTATTTT. This chain connects TRBV2 to TRBJ2-3, with TRBD1 matching 8 bases. Germline V gene data show CDR1 as SNHLY and CDR2 as FYNNEI. After removal of 6 bases from V and 2 bases from J, the junction contained 7 bases not matched to a gene. The CDR3 contains 15 residues.

The chain uses TRBV6-1 and TRBJ2-1; 7 bases map to TRBD1. V was clipped by 3 bases and J by 8 bases; unmatched bases: 7. The CDR3 has 14 amino acids. Germline loops: CDR1 MNHNS, CDR2 SASEGT. This CDR3 reads CASSDTGVTHEQFF. As DNA, the CDR3 is TGTGCCAGCAGTGACACAGGGGTAACACATGAGCAGTTCTTC.

The V call is TRBV7-2, the J call TRBJ1-1; tentative D call: TRBD1 (5 bases). This CDR3 spans 15 amino acids. V lost 5 bases and J lost 5, with 18 bases in between. Germline V gene sequence: CDR1 SGHTA, CDR2 FQGNSA. CDR3 nucleotides: TGTGCCAGCAGCCGAGGGGTGCTAACGGGGACTGAAGCTTTCTTT. Translation: CASSRGVLTGTEAFF.

V usage is TRBV6-1 and J usage is TRBJ2-2; possibly TRBD2 for D (5 bases). Germline V gene sequence: CDR1 MNHNS, CDR2 SASEGT. The CDR3 contains 12 residues. Trimming pared 7 bases from V and 6 bases from J, leaving 9 bases between. The CDR3 region is CASTSPPGELFF. In DNA, the CDR3 is TGTGCCAGCACTAGCCCCCCCGGGGAGCTGTTTTTT.

V gene TRBV7-2 combines with J gene TRBJ1-1, with D possibly matching TRBD1 (5 bases). V was shortened by 4 bases and J by 0 bases, with 15 bases between the two germline ends. The CDR3 runs 16 residues. CDR1 and CDR2 (germline): SGHTA, FQGNSA. The CDR3 nucleotides are TGTGCCAGCAGCTATACTCCCGGGACGGTGAACACTGAAGCTTTCTTT. This translates into CASSYTPGTVNTEAFF.

V usage is TRBV6-5 and J usage is TRBJ1-6, with D unresolved. The CDR3 contains 13 residues. The ends were cut back, 6 bases at V and 6 bases at J, with 9 bases in the middle. Germline values: CDR1 MNHEY, CDR2 SVGAGI. The CDR3 bases are TGTGCCAGCAGGGGGATCCTTAATTCACCCCTCCACTTT. It is translated as CASRGILNSPLHF.

This clone was observed once. The chain carries TRBV29-1 and TRBJ1-1; D ambiguous. The V gene's germline CDR1 is SQVTM and CDR2 ANQGSEA. V lost 6 bases and J 2 bases, leaving 19 bases between the germline ends. The CDR3 contains 15 residues. The CDR3 spells CSVRSSFGPNTEAFF. CDR3 sequence (DNA): TGCAGCGTACGATCCTCCTTTGGGCCCAACACTGAAGCTTTCTTT.

The chain has TRBV14 and TRBJ2-7, with 7 bases that match TRBD1. Germline CDR1 SGHDN, CDR2 FVKESK. The CDR3 length is 17 residues. V dropped 2 bases and J dropped 6; count of bases not matched to a gene: 16. CDR3 sequence: CASSQIKGAGNASEQYF. DNA for the CDR3: TGTGCCAGCAGCCAAATTAAGGGGGCAGGGAATGCGTCCGAGCAGTACTTC.

This clone was seen just once. The chain carries TRBV30 and TRBJ1-1, with D perhaps matching TRBD1 (6 bases). This CDR3 is 14 amino acids long. Germline CDR1 reads GTSNPN; CDR2 reads SVGIG (reference sequence). Deletions cut 0 bases from V and 4 bases from J, with 12 bases between. CDR3 nucleotides: TGTGCCTGGAGTGTAAGGGGGGCCAGCACTGAAGCTTTCTTT. Translating it yields CAWSVRGASTEAFF.

This clone was found a few times. J is TRBJ1-5 and V is TRBV6-1; TRBD1 is a possible D gene (6 bases). Trimming took off 2 bases at V and 5 bases at J, with 16 bases between the two ends. The CDR3 has 16 residues. Germline values: CDR1 MNHNS, CDR2 SASEGT. CDR3 protein: CASSETGRGLYQPQHF. The CDR3 region has the DNA TGTGCCAGCAGTGAAACGGGTCGGGGGCTCTATCAGCCCCAGCATTTT.

The chain employs TRBV4-1 and TRBJ1-3; D gene ambiguous. The V gene lost 3 bases and the J gene lost 4 bases, with 4 bases spanning the gap. The germline gives CDR1 MGHRA, CDR2 YSYEKL. The CDR3 extends over 12 amino acids. The CDR3 coding sequence is TGCGCCAGCAGCCAGGGGGGAAACACCATATATTTT. It translates to CASSQGGNTIYF.

The chain is built from TRBV6-6 and TRBJ1-4; D is unclear. In germline, CDR1 is MNHNY, CDR2 SVGAGI (reference sequence). This CDR3 contains 13 residues. Deletions cut 4 bases from V and 5 bases from J, with 8 bases between. The DNA of the CDR3 is TGTGCCAGCAGTTTCCTCAGGAATGAAAAACTGTTTTTT. Its protein is CASSFLRNEKLFF.

This rearrangement joins TRBV6-1 to TRBJ1-3; TRBD1 might be the D (6 bases). CDR1 and CDR2 from the germline V gene are MNHNS and SASEGT. V lost 6 bases and J lost 0, with 9 bases in between. The CDR3 is made up of 14 amino acids. The CDR3 here is CASRTGPSGNTIYF. CDR3 coding DNA: TGTGCCAGCAGAACAGGGCCCTCTGGAAACACCATATATTTT.

This chain joins TRBV29-1 and TRBJ1-2; the match to TRBD1 covers 7 bases. Germline loops: CDR1 SQVTM, CDR2 ANQGSEA. The V and J ends lost 5 bases and 2 bases, in that order; junction bases with no gene match: 8. CDR3 length: 14 residues. The CDR3, as DNA: TGCAGCGTTTGGGCAGGGGGTGAAAACTATGGCTACACCTTC. This sequence encodes CSVWAGGENYGYTF.

Remarks on this clone: Different DNA sequences within this sample yield the same CDR3. The rearrangement uses TRBV4-3 and TRBJ2-6; D not certain. With 0 bases removed from V and 1 base from J, the gap between germline ends came to 4 bases. Looked up from germline, CDR1 is LGHNA and CDR2 is YSLEER. This CDR3 is built from 15 residues. The CDR3 region is CASSQEGSGANVLTF. The CDR3 DNA reads as TGCGCCAGCAGCCAAGAAGGTTCTGGGGCCAACGTCCTGACTTTC.

V usage is TRBV6-1 and J usage is TRBJ2-7, with 7 nucleotides matching TRBD2. Per germline, CDR1 MNHNS and CDR2 SASEGT. The V segment lost 6 bases and the J segment 5 bases; nucleotides outside the gene matches: 10. The CDR3 is made up of 14 amino acids. CDR3 in DNA: TGTGCCAGCAGCCTCACTAGGGCGGGGGACGAGCAGTACTTC. It translates to CASSLTRAGDEQYF.

A note on this clone: Within the sample, other DNA sequences also encode this same CDR3. This sequence joins TRBV9 and TRBJ2-5, with no clear D. The ends were cut back, 2 bases at V and 2 bases at J, with 7 bases in the middle. CDR1 and CDR2 (germline): SGDLS, YYNGEE. This CDR3 spans 13 amino acids. Here the CDR3 DNA reads TGTGCCAGCAGCGTTGGCGTACAAGAGACCCAGTACTTC. It is translated as CASSVGVQETQYF.

The rearrangement uses TRBV15 and TRBJ1-4; 8 bases fit TRBD1. V shed 1 base, J shed 5 bases, and the junction held 3 bases outside the gene matches. The germline CDR1 and CDR2 sequences are LNHNV and YYDKDF (reference sequence). This CDR3 is built from 15 residues. In DNA, the CDR3 is TGTGCCACCAGCAGAGTTGGACAGGGAAATGAAAAACTGTTTTTT. Translated: CATSRVGQGNEKLFF.